This T cell receptor (beta chain) stems from a study of T cells expressing NK-cell markers. On the study more broadly: Repertoires of TCR beta were obtained from T cells sorted as CD3+CD56+NKG2C+, CD3+CD56+NKG2C- and CD3+CD56-NKG2C+. Overall study findings and caveats: Among CD8+ T cells from six donors, dominant NKG2C+ clonotypes accounted for roughly 1.0-7.0%.

The CDR3 is 15 residues long. TCRdb re-called the 5' RACE reads; one entry per CDR3 protein, DNA not given. Recorded for this sample: under 200,000 distinct CDR3 sequences. Regarding this clonotype: Its cognate antigen is unknown.

The specimen was blood T cells: a sorted CD56 or NKG2C T cell subset, CD4+ or CD8+ T cells, or bulk PBMC T cells (not recorded which). The rearrangement uses TRBV12-3 or TRBV12-4 and TRBJ1-6; absent DNA, TCRdb's TRBD1 call cannot be checked. This TCR was recovered from a woman between 18 and 69 years old in good health. CDR3 amino acids: CASSLGGQGNSPLHF.